A single sample gave rise to the 18 T cell receptor beta chains below, sequenced in a study of T cell repertoires in cytomegalovirus infection. These receptors have no identified antigens. TCRdb used MiXCR to reprocess the reads, holding one entry per CDR3 protein. The sample lists 600,000 to 700,000 distinct CDR3 sequences, 33% occurring once. The sequencing used cultured PBMCs, collected from culture after CMV antigen stimulation. Source of these receptors: a human donor in good health (CMV status not recorded). Some clones in this sample may be carry-over from other donors' samples.

V gene TRBV11-2 combines with J gene TRBJ2-6; D is ambiguous. Germline lookup yields CDR1 SGHAT and CDR2 FQNNGV. This CDR3 is built from 17 residues. Trimming took off 1 base at V and 0 bases at J, with 10 bases between the two ends. The CDR3 reads CASSLVTWISGANVLTF. The CDR3 coding sequence is TGTGCCAGCAGCTTAGTAACCTGGATCTCTGGGGCCAACGTCCTGACTTTC.

Notes on this clonotype: One end of the junction varies from germline; a read error may be responsible. The chain recombines TRBV2 with TRBJ1-6; D is uncertain. CDR1 and CDR2 from the germline V gene are SNHLY and FYNNEI. CDR3 length: 15 amino acids. The CDR3: CASRIREGYNSPLQF. CDR3 in DNA: TGTGCCAGCAGGATTAGAGAGGGCTATAATTCACCCCTCCAGTTT.

This clonotype was seen a handful of times. The chain recombines TRBV7-2 with TRBJ1-2; D gene ambiguous. This CDR3 is built from 14 residues. Germline CDR1 and CDR2: SGHTA and FQGNSA. With 1 base removed from V and 5 bases from J, the gap between germline ends came to 11 bases. The CDR3 sequence: CASSLGVSWYGYTF. The CDR3 nucleotides read TGTGCCAGCAGCTTAGGGGTTTCCTGGTATGGCTACACCTTC.

This clonotype was observed a single time. The chain recombines TRBV15 with TRBJ2-3; D ambiguous. CDR3 size: 17 residues. Germline V gene lookup returns CDR1 LNHNV and CDR2 YYDKDF (reference sequence). V lost 0 bases, J lost 4 bases, and 17 bases lay in between. CDR3 amino acids: CATSREGNSIFADTQYF. The CDR3 DNA follows: TGTGCCACCAGCAGAGAGGGCAATTCGATATTCGCAGATACGCAGTATTTT. The full variable domain, completed using reference TRBV15 and TRBJ2-3, is DAMVIQNPRYQVTQFGKPVTLSCSQTLNHNVMYWYQQKSSQAPKLLFHYYDKDFNNEADTPDNFQSRRPNTSFCFLDIRSPGLGDTAMYLCATSREGNSIFADTQYFGPGTRLTVL.

This clonotype was seen at least ten times. This chain links TRBV7-8 with TRBJ1-2, with TRBD1 matching 8 bases. CDR1 and CDR2 from the germline V gene are SGHVS and FQNEAQ. CDR3 size: 14 residues. The ends lost 5 bases at V and 5 bases at J; junction bases unmatched: 7. In DNA form, the CDR3 reads TGTGCCAGCAGCCGTCAGACAGGGGAGTATGGCTACACCTTC. Its translation is CASSRQTGEYGYTF.

This clonotype was recorded many times. J is TRBJ1-1 and V is TRBV6-1, with D hard to call. Per the germline V gene, CDR1 is MNHNS and CDR2 is SASEGT. This CDR3 spans 13 amino acids. Between the trimmed V and J ends, which lost 2 bases and 1 base, there was a span of 5 bases. CDR3 nucleotide sequence: TGTGCCAGCAGTGAACAGAAGAACACTGAAGCTTTCTTT. It yields the protein CASSEQKNTEAFF.

The gene calls are TRBV20-1 and TRBJ2-7; possibly TRBD1 for D (6 bases). The germline CDR1 and CDR2 sequences are DFQATT and SNEGSKA (reference sequence). The CDR3 totals 14 residues. Trimming stripped 5 bases from V and 0 bases from J, with 14 bases between. The chain's CDR3 is CSAPRGIVSYEQYF. The CDR3 region has the DNA TGCAGTGCTCCTAGGGGGATCGTCTCCTACGAGCAGTACTTC.

The chain carries TRBV20-1 and TRBJ2-1, with D maybe TRBD2 (6 bases). The CDR3 covers 13 residues. The germline gives CDR1 DFQATT, CDR2 SNEGSKA (reference sequence). The V end lost 6 bases, the J end lost 6 bases, and 15 bases lay between the germline ends. The CDR3 DNA reads as TGCAGTGCCCAACTTACTAGCTCCAATGAGCAGTTCTTC. Its protein product is CSAQLTSSNEQFF.

This clonotype has at least ten counts. This rearrangement joins TRBV7-2 to TRBJ2-7; TRBD2 matches at 8 bases. The V gene's germline CDR1 is SGHTA and CDR2 FQGNSA. Germline trimming cut 10 bases from V and 0 bases from J; bases unmatched to any gene: 8. The CDR3 length is 14 residues. Here the CDR3 reads CATRGGGDSYEQYF. For the CDR3, the DNA is TGTGCCACCCGGGGGGGCGGGGACTCCTACGAGCAGTACTTC.

The chain couples TRBV7-9 to TRBJ2-2; D is perhaps TRBD1 or TRBD2 (6 bases each). With 7 bases removed from V and 2 bases from J, the gap between germline ends came to 23 bases. Per germline, CDR1 SEHNR and CDR2 FQNEAQ (reference sequence). The CDR3 has 18 amino acids. CDR3 region: CASNVKGGRDINTGELFF. CDR3 DNA sequence: TGTGCCAGCAACGTCAAGGGGGGCCGGGACATAAACACCGGGGAGCTGTTTTTT.

The chain combines TRBV11-2 with TRBJ2-3, with 8 nucleotides matching TRBD2. The CDR3 loop spans 14 amino acids. V shed 6 bases, J shed 6 bases, and the junction held 8 bases outside the gene matches. Germline V gene sequence: CDR1 SGHAT, CDR2 FQNNGV. The CDR3 region has the DNA TGTGCCAGCAGTCCCCTTAAGCGGGGGGATACGCAGTATTTT. Protein: CASSPLKRGDTQYF.

This clonotype was detected ten times or more. The chain carries TRBV7-2 and TRBJ2-7; 14 nucleotides match TRBD2. Trimming took 1 base from V and 6 from J; bases not matched to a gene: 2. The germline V gene has CDR1 SGHTA and CDR2 FQGNSA. CDR3 length: 15 residues. The chain's CDR3 is CASSLGLAGGLEQYF. CDR3 bases: TGTGCCAGCAGCTTAGGACTAGCGGGGGGGCTCGAGCAGTACTTC.

The gene calls are TRBV28 and TRBJ1-5; D remains ambiguous. Germline loops: CDR1 MDHEN, CDR2 SYDVKM. Deletions cut 8 bases from V and 4 bases from J, with 12 bases between. The CDR3 length is 13 residues. CDR3 loop: CASGGVGNQPQHF. The CDR3 DNA reads as TGTGCCAGCGGCGGGGTCGGGAATCAGCCCCAGCATTTT.

This clonotype was observed a handful of times. The genes are TRBV29-1 and TRBJ2-5, with D possibly matching TRBD2 (5 bases). The ends were cut back, 4 bases at V and 7 bases at J, with 13 bases in the middle. Germline assignment: CDR1 SQVTM and CDR2 ANQGSEA. The CDR3 extends over 12 amino acids. CDR3 loop: CSVVSGGGTQYF. Here the CDR3 DNA reads TGCAGCGTTGTTAGTGGTGGAGGGACCCAGTACTTC.

This chain connects TRBV14 to TRBJ1-4, with a tentative D call TRBD1 (5 bases). The V end was cut by 3 bases, the J end by 7 bases, with 18 bases between. The CDR3 runs to 16 residues. Per germline, CDR1 SGHDN and CDR2 FVKESK. CDR3 bases: TGTGCCAGCAGCCAGCCACAGGCCGCGGGGGTTGAAAAACTGTTTTTT. Protein product: CASSQPQAAGVEKLFF. The complete variable domain, with remaining parts taken from reference TRBV14 and TRBJ1-4, reads EAGVTQFPSHSVIEKGQTVTLRCDPISGHDNLYWYRRVMGKEIKFLLHFVKESKQDESGMPNNRFLAERTGGTYSTLKVQPAELEDSGVYFCASSQPQAAGVEKLFFGSGTQLSVL.

The rearrangement links TRBV6-5 to TRBJ2-7; 13 bases align to TRBD2. The length of the CDR3 is 17 residues. V was clipped by 3 bases and J by 6 bases; unmatched bases: 11. CDR1 MNHEY and CDR2 SVGAGI come from the germline V gene. CDR3 loop: CASSYSTGLAGAAEQYF. CDR3 DNA sequence: TGTGCCAGCAGTTATTCGACAGGACTAGCGGGAGCCGCCGAGCAGTACTTC.

This clonotype was counted at least ten times. The V gene is TRBV7-2, the J gene TRBJ2-2, with a weak D call TRBD1 (6 bases). Germline V gene lookup returns CDR1 SGHTA and CDR2 FQGNSA. The CDR3 has 16 amino acids. V lost 4 bases and J lost 0, with 12 bases in between. CDR3 region: CASSSWRTANTGELFF. As DNA, the CDR3 is TGTGCCAGCAGCTCCTGGCGGACAGCGAACACCGGGGAGCTGTTTTTT.

This sequence joins TRBV5-4 and TRBJ2-1; TRBD2 matches at 7 bases. This CDR3 contains 15 residues. The germline V gene encodes CDR1 SGHNT and CDR2 YYREEE (reference sequence). Germline trimming cut 5 bases from V and 8 bases from J; bases unmatched to any gene: 13. CDR3 loop: CASSRTSEPGDEQFF. Here the CDR3 DNA reads TGTGCCAGCAGTCGTACTAGCGAACCTGGCGATGAGCAGTTCTTC.